A selection of T cell receptor beta chains follows, all from one sample in a study of T cells in Graves' hyperthyroidism and ophthalmopathy. Each CDR3 protein is one row after TCRdb ran MiXCR on the multiplex PCR reads. The table records some 150,000 distinct CDR3 sequences, around 20% of them present only once. Sequencing was performed on blood. Receptors originate from a woman in her fifties or sixties with Graves' hyperthyroidism that later progressed to Graves' ophthalmopathy. Both conserved end residues are part of each CDR3. The D gene is left open where the match is weak. Expanded clones get a size class; other rows say once, few or many, or leave the size out.

j_call	v_call	d_call	clone_size	cdr3_nt	cdr3_aa
TRBJ2-3	TRBV18	TRBD2	once	TGTGCCAGCTCATCGAAAGGCGGGAGGGACCACACAGATACGCAGTATTTT	CASSSKGGRDHTDTQYF
TRBJ1-5	TRBV2	NA	many	TGTGCCAGCAGTGGGGAGGGGGGGCCGAGCAATCAGCCCCAGCATTTT	CASSGEGGPSNQPQHF
TRBJ2-3	TRBV5-5	TRBD2	many	TGTGCCAGCAGCTTACGGGGGGAGGCTAGCGGGAGGATCACAGATACGCAGTATTTT	CASSLRGEASGRITDTQYF
TRBJ2-3	TRBV30	NA	once	TGTGCCTGGACCCGAGGGGACTCCACAGATACGCAGTATTTT	CAWTRGDSTDTQYF
TRBJ2-3	TRBV2	NA	few	TGTGCCGGCAGTATTATCACAGATACGCAGTATTTT	CAGSIITDTQYF
TRBJ2-5	TRBV5-4	NA	many	TGTGCCAGCAGCTTGGAAGTGAGCGGCATAGAGACCCAGTACTTC	CASSLEVSGIETQYF
TRBJ1-5	TRBV6-1	NA	many	TGTGCCAGCAGTGAAGAGGGACTTAGCAATCAGCCCCAGCATTTT	CASSEEGLSNQPQHF
TRBJ1-4	TRBV30	NA	NA	TGTGCCTGGAGTACAGGGTTGGGTGAAAAACTGTTTTTT	CAWSTGLGEKLFF
TRBJ2-7	TRBV4-2	NA	NA	TGTGCCAGCAGCCAAGGGGGACGTTCCTACGAGCAGTACTTC	CASSQGGRSYEQYF
TRBJ1-2	TRBV28	TRBD1	NA	TGTGCCAGCAGTTCGACAGGGGATTTTCGTGGCTACACCTTC	CASSSTGDFRGYTF
TRBJ2-7	TRBV2	NA	many	TGTGCCAGCAACCCCAGGGGATACGAGCAGTACTTC	CASNPRGYEQYF